This T cell receptor beta chain was recorded in a study of identical twins. TCRdb processed the 5' RACE reads anew with MiXCR; each CDR3 protein has one entry. The sample consists of about 1.7 million distinct CDR3 sequences, under 35% of them appearing once. In this sample, this clonotype turned up a few times. Its antigen remains unidentified. V lost 3 bases and J lost 5; bases outside the gene matches: 9. Per the germline V gene, CDR1 is SGHRS and CDR2 is YFSETQ. The CDR3 totals 15 residues. Study-wide results and caveats: Clonotypes of the beta chain that were abundant in cord blood carried fewer insertions (memory repertoires showed none). Within twin pairs, the out-of-frame alpha sequences they shared showed excess low generation probability.

This sequence joins TRBV5-1 and TRBJ1-1; TRBD1 matches 8 bases. Sequences were obtained from cord blood. This sequence originates from a newborn girl in good health. The CDR3 nucleotides are TGCGCCAGCAGCTCCAGGACAGGGAGAGAAACTGAAGCTTTCTTT. Its protein product is CASSSRTGRETEAFF.